This T cell receptor (beta chain) derives from a study of CD8+ T cells in alopecia areata. The study, taken as a whole, reports: Normal scalp showed lower clonality than lesional scalp, especially alopecia totalis/universalis. Scalp data also include sequences from resident alphabeta T cells of normal skin.

RNA was extracted and reverse transcribed into cDNA as the sequencing template. Assay: immunoSEQ multiplex PCR; the TCRdb copy retains only in-frame clones and omits some. The top ten clones hold more than 0.4% of a sample with some 240,000 clones, around 62% of them seen once. V lost 5 bases, J lost 2 bases, and 6 bases stayed unmatched. The CDR3 extends over 14 amino acids. Germline V lookup: CDR1 GTSNPN, CDR2 SVGIG (reference sequence). This clone was detected only once. Its antigen is undetermined. The sample consisted of CD4+ T cells sorted from blood, taken at week 0. The source is a human donor with alopecia areata. This chain links TRBV30 with TRBJ1-5, with 7 bases fitting TRBD1. The CDR3 bases are TGTGCCTGGCTCCAGGGGGGCGGCAATCAGCCCCAGCATTTT. Its translation is CAWLQGGGNQPQHF.